This TCR beta chain was retrieved from a study of shared clonotypes between healthy human individuals (dated by TCRdb to the early 2020s). Broadly, across the study: A couple of women and a few men aged 18 to 49 years were included in the cohort. For each donor, CD4 naive and CD4 memory were each run on three plates, CD8 naive on two plates, and CD8 memory on one plate. To estimate repertoire size and how much clonotypes are shared between individuals, the study performed deep sequencing of blood TCR repertoires from five healthy adults. To increase sequencing depth and limit assay-specific biases, TCR repertoire library preparation and sequencing were carried out by different laboratories using diverse techniques. Leukapheresis yielded between about 0.85 and 10 billion PBMCs per donor. Paper-wide results and their limitations: Higher generation probabilities were observed for clonotypes shared by all four sorted-subset donors than for non-shared clonotypes. Pairwise subsampling led to the expectation that sequencing depth would affect the degree of clonotype sharing among donors. The genetic and exposure-history diversity represented was limited by the small number of donors. Sampling was restricted to blood, and TCR repertoires in tissue are likely to differ from TCR repertoires in blood. Incomplete sequencing was indicated by rarefaction of sorted-subset datasets, despite the large sequencing depth. When four donors were compared, the shared fraction of clonotypes was roughly 5% for naive CD4, less than 4% for naive CD8, 2% to 2.5% for memory CD4, and 0.35% to 0.4% for memory CD8. Estimated clonotype richness was generally larger for naive than for memory subsets.

CDR1 SGHAT and CDR2 FQNNGV are derived from the germline V gene. Relative to germline, V is 6 bases shorter and J is 4 bases shorter, with 27 bases between their ends. The CDR3 spans 18 residues, from the cysteine through the phenylalanine. Of the read, only the CDR3 DNA is kept; its 54 bases are in frame from base 1. As to this clone: Its antigen is still unknown. It has no much larger one-base neighbor in the sample; base qualities were not kept.

Using the deep immunoSEQ assay, TCR CDR3 regions were amplified from genomic DNA by multiplex PCR. Genomic DNA extracted from each cell subset was distributed evenly over all wells of several immunoSEQ 96-well plates, and each plate served as one replicate. Each replicate PCR for sorted subsets received roughly 200 ng genomic DNA, equal to roughly 29,000 T cell genomes. The purified libraries were quantified using a Qubit 3.0 fluorometer, sized with a Bioanalyzer 2100, and then quantified again using the KAPA Library Quantification kit. Each immunoSEQ 96-well plate was sequenced on its own single-read 150-cycle Illumina NextSeq 550 flow cell. The published analysis was carried out like this. Because only junctional sequences without quality scores were contained in the immunoSEQ output, filtering matching that applied to full-length reads could not be performed. Sequences were annotated with PyIR, a Python wrapper for IgBLAST v1.9, and V/J genes and CDR3 were assigned using IMGT germline references. Reads were removed for weak V/J assignments (E-value above 1e-6), missing CDR3, stop codons, out-of-frame junctions, or ambiguous translated residues. A V3J clonotype was defined by an identical inferred V gene, J gene, and CDR3 amino acid sequence. Percentage overlap between repertoires was computed as shared unique clonotypes divided by the size of the smaller repertoire. RTK rarefaction, the Chao1 estimator, and Recon v2.1 estimates of unobserved clonotypes were used to assess repertoire richness. Generation probabilities were computed with OLGA for all TCRbeta clonotypes obtained by the gDNA method from several donors. Entries here come from immuneACCESS through TCRdb and include only in-frame sequences with V and J called. Some clones fail to appear in such tables; in the studies checked, an unresolved V gene covers under half of the shortfall, and the cause of the remainder is unknown. The D gene and trimming were derived from the DNA, and the V and J assignments and clone size from that table. The sample table contains millions of clones; only one count was recorded for around 90% of them. The ten largest clones represent roughly 0.13% of the sample.

Donors were healthy HIV-negative adults with no recently reported acute infections or vaccinations. Every donor was a Caucasian adult living in Nashville, Tennessee, USA. CD4+ T cells were enriched through magnetic negative selection, after which naive cells were positively selected on CD45RA and the remaining negative fraction served as the memory subset. After blood collection by leukapheresis, PBMCs were isolated using Ficoll-Histopaque density gradient centrifugation and then cryopreserved in the vapor phase of liquid nitrogen. Purity and quantity of every magnetically sorted T cell population were checked by analytical flow cytometry. Each sorted fraction had its genomic DNA isolated and then quantified by UV absorbance on a Nanodrop 2000c.

Sequenced sample: naive CD4+ T cells sorted from blood. The intended sense of this specimen's cell subset or site label: CD45RA+ positively selected. The receptor's source is a man aged 18 to 29 in good health. The chain is encoded by TRBV11-2 joined to TRBJ1-2; TRBD1 might be the D gene, on 5 matching bases. Read as DNA, the sequence is TGTGCCAGCAGGGGGATTCAGGGAGGAAGGCAAATTAGCTATGGCTACACCTTC. It encodes CASRGIQGGRQISYGYTF.